The 5 T cell receptor beta chains in this list originate from one sample, sequenced in a study of T-cell memory formation after mild COVID-19 (dated by TCRdb to the early 2020s). The method behind the library was 5' RACE. Sequencing instrument: Illumina NovaSeq 6000. TCRdb took the public reads, trimmed them with fastp at Q25, ran MiXCR for clone calling and kept in-frame beta chains. Rows are combined by CDR3 protein, so each entry shows the most common genes and DNA. Across this sample there are roughly 170,000 distinct CDR3 sequences, with about 18% seen only once. Of the sample, roughly 3.9% is held by the ten largest clones. The material sequenced was PBMCs or a T cell subset sorted from them (not recorded which). The receptors were gathered from a man younger than 35 who had mild COVID-19 (a few samples of this study predate the infection). The sample titles of this study are shuffled in the database, so cell type and time point are left out; the donor was told from shared clones.

This clonotype was recorded many times. The J gene is TRBJ2-3, the V gene TRBV29-1; perhaps D is TRBD1 or TRBD2 (5 bases each). Germline V gene lookup returns CDR1 SQVTM and CDR2 ANQGSEA. Between the trimmed V and J ends, which lost 5 bases and 3 bases, there was a span of 12 bases. The CDR3 covers 13 residues. This CDR3 is CSVTGTDTDTQYF. The CDR3 DNA follows: TGCAGCGTTACCGGGACGGATACAGATACGCAGTATTTT.

This clonotype was found a few times. The chain couples TRBV19 to TRBJ1-5, with D possibly matching TRBD1 (5 bases). This CDR3 comprises 17 residues. Germline loops: CDR1 LNHDA, CDR2 SQIVND (reference sequence). V shed 5 bases and J shed 2 bases, with 19 bases lying between them. CDR3 region: CASSGVDTSGGNQPQHF. The CDR3 DNA follows: TGTGCCAGTAGTGGGGTGGACACTTCGGGAGGCAATCAGCCCCAGCATTTT.

The chain recombines TRBV6-5 with TRBJ2-1; 11 bases are a match to TRBD2. This CDR3 has 14 amino acids. Germline assignment: CDR1 MNHEY and CDR2 SVGAGI. The ends lost 7 bases at V and 9 bases at J; junction bases unmatched: 8. The CDR3 protein is CASTRLAGKVEQFF. CDR3 nucleotides: TGTGCCAGCACTAGACTAGCGGGGAAGGTTGAGCAGTTCTTC.

This clonotype was seen at least ten times. V is TRBV20-1 and J is TRBJ2-5; 10 bases fit TRBD2. The CDR3 has 15 amino acids. J gave up 1 base and V 1 base, and 3 bases lay outside the gene matches. CDR1 and CDR2 from the germline V gene are DFQATT and SNEGSKA (reference sequence). The DNA for the CDR3 is TGCAGTGCTAGAGCTAGCGGGGGTGTCCAAGAGACCCAGTACTTC. Translated: CSARASGGVQETQYF.

The chain links TRBV7-2 to TRBJ2-3, with 8 nucleotides matching TRBD2. The V gene end was trimmed by 2 bases and the J gene end by 4 bases; junction bases not matched to a gene: 11. The CDR3 consists of 17 residues. The germline V gene has CDR1 SGHTA and CDR2 FQGNSA. In nucleotides, the CDR3 is TGTGCCAGCAGCTTACCTTCTAGCGGGTACTCAGCAGATACGCAGTATTTT. This encodes CASSLPSSGYSADTQYF.